A selection of T cell receptor beta chains follows, all from one sample in a study of cytomegalovirus exposure and HLA in healthy donors. Clones were read by immunoSEQ multiplex PCR, and TCRdb kept only the in-frame ones, dropping some. The data hold roughly 180,000 clones, with roughly 84% observed a single time. Sequencing input: PBMCs. These receptors came from a man younger than 30 in good health and CMV-seropositive. The CDR3 runs from the conserved cysteine through the conserved F or W. A D gene is named only where the DNA matches it firmly. Clone size is not always given. Where it is, it says once, few, many or a class for expanded clones.

clone_size j_call v_call d_call cdr3_aa cdr3_nt
NA TRBJ1-2 TRBV9 TRBD1 CASSVGTGAGYTF TGTGCCAGCAGCGTGGGGACAGGTGCTGGCTACACCTTC
few TRBJ2-7 TRBV27 TRBD2 CASSLEVRGRALPQYF TGTGCCAGCAGTTTAGAGGTCCGCGGGAGGGCCCTCCCGCAGTACTTC
NA TRBJ1-2 TRBV10-3 NA CAISTADSYGYTF TGTGCCATATCGACAGCCGACTCTTATGGCTACACCTTC
NA TRBJ2-1 TRBV25-1 NA CASSLRLNEQFF TGTGCCAGCAGTCTGAGACTCAATGAGCAGTTCTTC
NA TRBJ1-2 TRBV6-5 TRBD1 CASSYRAMTGDGTF TGTGCCAGCAGTTACCGGGCGATGACAGGGGACGGCACCTTC
once TRBJ2-7 TRBV5-6 TRBD2 CASSLEIAGAYEQYF TGTGCCAGCAGCTTGGAAATAGCGGGAGCCTACGAGCAGTACTTC
NA TRBJ2-3 TRBV27 NA CASMKRPSAVADTQYF TGTGCCAGCATGAAGCGTCCTAGCGCAGTCGCAGATACGCAGTATTTT
NA TRBJ1-1 TRBV5-4 TRBD1 CASSLTGGARTEAFF TGTGCCAGCAGCTTGACAGGGGGCGCGAGAACTGAAGCTTTCTTT
NA TRBJ1-1 TRBV28 NA CASSLSTNTEAFF TGTGCCAGCAGTTTATCGACTAACACTGAAGCTTTCTTT
NA TRBJ2-7 TRBV5-4 TRBD2 CASSSAGLAGGPSSYEQYF TGTGCCAGCAGCTCCGCGGGACTAGCGGGAGGGCCGAGCTCCTACGAGCAGTACTTC
NA TRBJ2-2 TRBV9 TRBD1 CASSVVSGGAGELFF TGTGCCAGCAGCGTAGTTTCAGGGGGCGCCGGGGAGCTGTTTTTT
NA TRBJ1-5 TRBV19 NA CASQSYRAVLNQPQHF TGTGCCAGCCAGTCGTACAGGGCAGTCCTCAATCAGCCCCAGCATTTT
NA TRBJ1-4 TRBV7-2 NA CASSRGATNEKLFF TGTGCCAGCAGCCGCGGGGCAACTAATGAAAAACTGTTTTTT
NA TRBJ2-5 TRBV28 NA CASRPGTNLKETQYF TGTGCCAGCAGACCCGGGACAAATTTGAAGGAGACCCAGTACTTC
many TRBJ1-1 TRBV30 TRBD1 CAWRGQGNTEAFF TGTGCCTGGAGGGGACAGGGGAACACTGAAGCTTTCTTT
once TRBJ2-7 TRBV9 TRBD1 CASSPGQGAYEQYF TGTGCCAGCAGCCCTGGACAGGGGGCTTACGAGCAGTACTTC
NA TRBJ1-2 TRBV30 NA CAWSVGAGEYYGYTF TGTGCCTGGAGTGTGGGGGCAGGGGAATACTATGGCTACACCTTC
NA TRBJ2-7 TRBV7-8 NA CASSFFPLGANEQYF TGTGCCAGCAGCTTCTTCCCATTAGGGGCCAACGAGCAGTACTTC
NA TRBJ1-5 TRBV10-3 TRBD1 CATRAGGSNQPQHF TGTGCCACGAGGGCAGGGGGCAGCAATCAGCCCCAGCATTTT
NA TRBJ2-1 TRBV19 TRBD1 CASSGGQDNEQFF TGTGCCAGTAGCGGGGGACAGGACAATGAGCAGTTCTTC
NA TRBJ1-1 TRBV9 NA CASSGLQGSAEAFF TGTGCCAGCAGCGGCCTACAGGGATCGGCTGAAGCTTTCTTT
NA TRBJ2-6 TRBV29-1 NA CSVQSSGANVLTF TGCAGCGTGCAGTCCTCTGGGGCCAACGTCCTGACTTTC
NA TRBJ2-7 TRBV6-1 NA CASSERQWLKVEQYF TGTGCCAGCAGTGAGCGACAGTGGTTGAAAGTCGAGCAGTACTTC
NA TRBJ2-5 TRBV25-1 TRBD1 CASSAGTGRETQYF TGTGCCAGCAGTGCTGGGACAGGGCGAGAGACCCAGTACTTC
NA TRBJ2-5 TRBV27 NA CASSLGAGNVPQETQYF TGTGCCAGCAGTTTAGGTGCAGGAAACGTTCCCCAAGAGACCCAGTACTTC
few TRBJ1-2 TRBV20-1 NA CRCPSRSDYTF TGCAGGTGTCCCTCCAGGTCCGACTACACCTTC